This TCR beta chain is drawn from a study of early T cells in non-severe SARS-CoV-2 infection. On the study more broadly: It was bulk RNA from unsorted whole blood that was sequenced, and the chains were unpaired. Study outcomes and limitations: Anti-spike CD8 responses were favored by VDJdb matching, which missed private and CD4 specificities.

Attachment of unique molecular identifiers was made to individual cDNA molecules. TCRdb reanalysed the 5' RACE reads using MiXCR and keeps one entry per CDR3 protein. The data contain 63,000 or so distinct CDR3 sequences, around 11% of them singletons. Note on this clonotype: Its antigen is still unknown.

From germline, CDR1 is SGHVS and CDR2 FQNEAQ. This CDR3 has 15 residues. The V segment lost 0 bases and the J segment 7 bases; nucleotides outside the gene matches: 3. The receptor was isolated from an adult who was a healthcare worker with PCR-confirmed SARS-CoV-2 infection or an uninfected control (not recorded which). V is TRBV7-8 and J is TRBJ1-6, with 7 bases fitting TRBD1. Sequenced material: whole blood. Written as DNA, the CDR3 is TGTGCCAGCAGCTTAGCCGGACAGGTCAATTCACCCCTCCACTTT. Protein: CASSLAGQVNSPLHF.